Listed here are 15 T cell receptor beta chains from one sample, sequenced in a study of cytomegalovirus exposure and HLA in healthy donors. The primer mix had 60 Vbeta and 13 Jbeta primers. The assay was immunoSEQ multiplex PCR, and TCRdb's table has in-frame clones only and misses some. The table includes more than 85,000 clones, 65% to 90% detected once. Sequencing input: PBMCs. These TCRs come from a woman between 25 and 40 years old in good health and CMV-seronegative.

The chain uses TRBV6-5 and TRBJ2-7; 8 nucleotides match TRBD1. The CDR3 runs to 16 residues. Unmatched junction bases numbered 7, after V lost 1 base and J lost 2 bases. The germline V gene encodes CDR1 MNHEY and CDR2 SVGAGI. The CDR3: CASSYFRTGRTYEQYF. In DNA form, the CDR3 reads TGTGCCAGCAGTTACTTTAGGACAGGGAGGACCTACGAGCAGTACTTC.

The CDR3 reads CASSQYGTHYEQYF. CDR3 DNA sequence: TGTGCCAGCAGCCAATACGGGACTCATTACGAGCAGTACTTC. The J gene is TRBJ2-7, the V gene TRBV11-3, with D perhaps matching TRBD2 (6 bases). Trimming removed 5 bases at V and 4 bases at J, with 15 bases between. Germline assignment: CDR1 SGHNT and CDR2 YENEEA. CDR3 length equals 14 residues.

This clone has a single count. CDR3 sequence: CASSASGRTDTQYF. CDR3 coding DNA: TGTGCCAGCAGCGCTAGCGGACGCACAGATACGCAGTATTTT. The chain uses TRBV9 and TRBJ2-3, with 7 bases matching TRBD2. The J segment lost 1 base and the V segment lost 3 bases, leaving 2 bases of the junction unmatched. CDR1 and CDR2 (germline): SGDLS, YYNGEE. This CDR3 has 14 amino acids.

This chain uses TRBV6-5 with TRBJ1-5, with 8 bases aligning to TRBD1. In germline, CDR1 is MNHEY, CDR2 SVGAGI. The CDR3 length is 14 residues. The V segment lost 6 bases and the J segment 4 bases; nucleotides outside the gene matches: 5. The CDR3 region has the DNA TGTGCCAGCAGGCGACAGGGGTCGAATCAGCCCCAGCATTTT. It yields the protein CASRRQGSNQPQHF.

The J gene is TRBJ2-4, the V gene TRBV5-1, with D uncertain. The germline V gene has CDR1 SGHRS and CDR2 YFSETQ. V was trimmed by 2 bases and J by 8 bases, leaving 29 bases between them. The length of the CDR3 is 19 residues. The CDR3 region has the DNA TGCGCCAGCAGCTTCACGCCGTATGCAGGAAAGATTTGGAACCACATTCAGTACTTC. It codes for CASSFTPYAGKIWNHIQYF.

The chain is built from TRBV9 and TRBJ2-5, with 8 bases lining up with TRBD2. Trimming took 2 bases from V and 4 from J; bases not matched to a gene: 4. This CDR3 spans 14 amino acids. Germline values: CDR1 SGDLS, CDR2 YYNGEE. The CDR3 DNA reads TGTGCCAGCAGCGTCGGGAGGGCCGGAGAGACCCAGTACTTC. Translated: CASSVGRAGETQYF.

V gene TRBV4-1 combines with J gene TRBJ2-7, with D unclear. There are 13 residues in the CDR3. Trimming pared 2 bases from V and 3 bases from J, leaving 8 bases between. Germline assignment: CDR1 MGHRA and CDR2 YSYEKL. Here the CDR3 DNA reads TGCGCCAGCAGCCAATACGACTTCTACGAGCAGTACTTC. This gives the protein CASSQYDFYEQYF.

The gene calls are TRBV28 and TRBJ1-5; 8 positions agree with TRBD1. Looked up from germline, CDR1 is MDHEN and CDR2 is SYDVKM. After removal of 8 bases from V and 5 bases from J, the junction contained 2 bases not matched to a gene. The CDR3 is made up of 12 amino acids. The CDR3 region has the DNA TGTGCCAGCGGACAGGGTTATCAGCCCCAGCATTTT. Translated: CASGQGYQPQHF.

J is TRBJ2-5 and V is TRBV27; 13 positions agree with TRBD2. The ends lost 6 bases at V and 7 bases at J; junction bases unmatched: 11. This CDR3 comprises 16 residues. The germline CDR1 and CDR2 sequences are MNHEY and SMNVEV (reference sequence). CDR3 sequence (DNA): TGTGCCAGCAGCCCAGGGACTAGCGGGGCCCCAGGGACCCAGTACTTC. It translates to CASSPGTSGAPGTQYF.

The V call is TRBV5-6, the J call TRBJ2-1; unclear D gene. V was shortened by 4 bases and J by 1 base, with 12 bases between the two germline ends. Looked up from germline, CDR1 is SGHDT and CDR2 is YYEEEE. The CDR3 is made up of 15 amino acids. CDR3 nucleotide sequence: TGTGCCAGCAGCCCACCCGGGTTTTCCTACAATGAGCAGTTCTTC. Translation gives CASSPPGFSYNEQFF.

The rearrangement joins TRBV7-6 to TRBJ2-7, with 8 bases lining up with TRBD1. This CDR3 has 17 amino acids. Trimming removed 0 bases from V and 0 bases from J; junction bases left unmatched: 7. From germline, CDR1 is SGHVS and CDR2 FNYEAQ. The CDR3 reads CASSLAPGTGYSYEQYF. The CDR3 DNA is TGTGCCAGCAGCTTAGCGCCAGGGACAGGCTACTCCTACGAGCAGTACTTC.

About this clone: A read error may account for a junction end that differs from germline. CDR3 sequence (DNA): TGTGCCAGCAGCTTAGCGGGGGGAGGCCCAGGCCTCTTC. Translating gives CASSLAGGGPGLF. V gene TRBV11-1 combines with J gene TRBJ2-7; D is possibly TRBD2 (6 bases). The CDR3 runs 13 residues. Germline-derived CDR1 and CDR2 are SGHAT and FQDESV (reference sequence).

The CDR3 loop is CASGFSKRAGELFF. The CDR3 nucleotides read TGTGCTAGTGGTTTCTCAAAGAGGGCCGGGGAGCTGTTTTTT. This sequence joins TRBV12-5 and TRBJ2-2; D perhaps matches TRBD2 (5 bases). This CDR3 is built from 14 residues. The germline V gene encodes CDR1 LGHNT and CDR2 FRNRAP. Trimming pared 3 bases from V and 6 bases from J, leaving 11 bases between.

The chain carries TRBV28 and TRBJ1-2; 10 bases agree with TRBD1. The CDR3 length is 17 residues. Trimming took 11 bases from V and 5 from J; bases not matched to a gene: 20. Germline loops: CDR1 MDHEN, CDR2 SYDVKM. The chain's CDR3 is CAANRGQGVPTEYGYTF. In nucleotides, the CDR3 is TGTGCCGCCAACCGCGGACAGGGGGTCCCCACGGAATATGGCTACACCTTC.

This clone was detected a few times. The rearrangement links TRBV6-1 to TRBJ2-1; 9 nucleotides line up with TRBD1. The CDR3 runs 11 residues. Trimming took 11 bases from V and 14 from J; bases not matched to a gene: 10. The germline V gene encodes CDR1 MNHNS and CDR2 SASEGT. DNA for the CDR3: TGTGCCGTATCCAGGACAGGGGCAAAGTTCTTC. Its translation is CAVSRTGAKFF.